The present TCR beta chain was sequenced within a study of blood T cells in healthy people across ages. Germline V gives CDR1 ENHRY, CDR2 SYGVKD. The CDR3 contains 13 residues. Then a second PCR, running about 6 to 11 cycles, was carried out with a sample-barcoded 5' primer and a J-beta primer mix. Each TCR beta cDNA got a 12-nucleotide random molecular identifier. One entry per CDR3 protein, called by TCRdb with MiXCR from the 5' RACE reads. The sample yields nearly 1 million distinct CDR3 sequences, approximately 50% seen once. The V gene is TRBV10-3, the J gene TRBJ2-4; D is unclear. The assigned J gene may be wrong: the sequence end matches TRBJ2-7 better. The TCR was taken from a woman aged 60-75 years in good health. Sequenced sample: blood. The DNA for the CDR3 is TGTGCCATCAGAAACGACCCCTCCTACGAGCAGTACTTC. Translating it yields CAIRNDPSYEQYF.